The sequence of this TCR beta chain was determined in a study of cytomegalovirus exposure and HLA in healthy donors. Per germline, CDR1 SGDLS and CDR2 YYNGEE. The ends lost 2 bases at V and 5 bases at J; junction bases unmatched: 10. This CDR3 has 16 amino acids. PCR used 60 Vbeta primers and 13 Jbeta primers. Here immunoSEQ multiplex PCR was the method, and the copy in TCRdb shows in-frame clones only, minus some. The sample contains about 130,000 clones, roughly 70% of which appear only once. This clone was found a few times. The TCR sequence derives from a man between 18 and 29 years old in good health and CMV-seropositive. The rearrangement uses TRBV9 and TRBJ2-7; 10 bases match TRBD2. What was sequenced was PBMCs. The CDR3: CASSVTAGGPGHEQYF. DNA of the CDR3: TGTGCCAGCAGCGTTACAGCGGGAGGGCCGGGGCACGAGCAGTACTTC.